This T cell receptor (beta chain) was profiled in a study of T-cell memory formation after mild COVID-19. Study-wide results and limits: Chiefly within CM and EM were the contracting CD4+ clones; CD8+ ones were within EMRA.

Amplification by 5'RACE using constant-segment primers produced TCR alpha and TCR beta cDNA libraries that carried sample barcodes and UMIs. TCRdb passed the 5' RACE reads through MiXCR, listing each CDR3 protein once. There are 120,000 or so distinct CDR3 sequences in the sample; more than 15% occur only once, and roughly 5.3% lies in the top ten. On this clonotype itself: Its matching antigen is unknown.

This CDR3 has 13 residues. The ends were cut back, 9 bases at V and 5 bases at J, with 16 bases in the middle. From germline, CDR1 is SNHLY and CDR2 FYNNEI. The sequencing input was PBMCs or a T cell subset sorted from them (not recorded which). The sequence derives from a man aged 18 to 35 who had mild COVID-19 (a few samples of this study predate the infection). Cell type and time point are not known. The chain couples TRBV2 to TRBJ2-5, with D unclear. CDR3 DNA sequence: TGTGCCAGTAAGACGTCCTTCGGGGAGACCCAGTACTTC. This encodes CASKTSFGETQYF.